These 16 T cell receptor beta chains share one sample of origin, sequenced in a study of OX40 agonist ivuxolimab in advanced cancers. Sequenced by immunoSEQ multiplex PCR; TCRdb stores in-frame clones only, minus some. The sample yields around 150,000 clones, roughly nine tenths seen once. The sequenced sample was CD4+ or CD8+ T cells sorted from blood, obtained in a trial of the OX40 agonist ivuxolimab. The receptor set was obtained from an adult with an advanced solid tumor such as melanoma, head and neck, liver or kidney cancer.

J is TRBJ1-5 and V is TRBV28, with 7 positions matching TRBD1. The germline V gene has CDR1 MDHEN and CDR2 SYDVKM. The CDR3 runs to 15 residues. The V segment lost 7 bases and the J segment 0 bases; nucleotides outside the gene matches: 6. The CDR3 protein is CASTIQGDSNQPQHF. In DNA form, the CDR3 reads TGTGCCAGCACCATCCAGGGGGATAGCAATCAGCCCCAGCATTTT.

The chain employs TRBV5-8 and TRBJ1-5, with D maybe TRBD1 (5 bases). Germline V gives CDR1 SGHTS, CDR2 YDEGEE. The CDR3 runs to 15 residues. V lost 2 bases to trimming and J lost 1 base, with 10 bases between them. In DNA form, the CDR3 reads TGTGCCAGCAGCTTCCCGACAGTGAGCAATCAGCCCCAGCATTTT. This sequence encodes CASSFPTVSNQPQHF.

The chain couples TRBV18 to TRBJ2-5, with D unclear. The CDR3 is 13 amino acids. The V and J ends lost 4 bases and 2 bases respectively, with 8 bases between them. Germline V CDR1 and CDR2: KGHSH, LQKENI. The CDR3 nucleotides read TGTGCCAGCTCACTGTCACTTCAAGAGACCCAGTACTTC. This translates into CASSLSLQETQYF.

This rearrangement joins TRBV18 to TRBJ1-1, with a possible D match to TRBD1 (6 bases). The germline V gene encodes CDR1 KGHSH and CDR2 LQKENI. CDR3 length equals 15 residues. The ends were cut back, 4 bases at V and 5 bases at J, with 17 bases in the middle. The CDR3 DNA reads TGTGCCAGCTCACGACCCTTCAGGGGCCGGACTGAAGCTTTCTTT. Translation: CASSRPFRGRTEAFF.

The CDR3 DNA follows: TGTGCCAGCAGTTTAGGGGGCGGGAGCAATCAGCCCCAGCATTTT. Encoded protein: CASSLGGGSNQPQHF. This chain links TRBV28 with TRBJ1-5; D might be TRBD1 (6 bases). The CDR3 length is 15 residues. The V and J ends lost 2 bases and 1 base respectively, with 9 bases between them. Germline CDR1 reads MDHEN; CDR2 reads SYDVKM.

The chain links TRBV27 to TRBJ1-2; TRBD1 matches at 7 bases. Trimming at V came to 0 bases and at J to 4 bases, leaving 8 bases not matched to a gene. The CDR3 extends over 16 amino acids. Germline values: CDR1 MNHEY, CDR2 SMNVEV (reference sequence). The CDR3 spells CASSLSYTGATYGYTF. CDR3 nucleotides: TGTGCCAGCAGTTTATCTTATACAGGGGCCACCTATGGCTACACCTTC.

Comment on this clone: Distinct nucleotide sequences in the sample also encode this CDR3. The chain uses TRBV5-1 and TRBJ1-2; D is unclear. CDR3 length equals 13 residues. The ends were cut back, 2 bases at V and 1 base at J, with 6 bases in the middle. Germline CDR1 is SGHRS and CDR2 is YFSETQ. The CDR3, as DNA: TGCGCCAGCAGCTTAGCGGATAACTATGGCTACACCTTC. Translating gives CASSLADNYGYTF. The full variable domain, its missing parts supplied by reference TRBV5-1 and TRBJ1-2, is KAGVTQTPRYLIKTRGQQVTLSCSPISGHRSVSWYQQTPGQGLQFLFEYFSETQRNKGNFPGRFSGRQFSNSRSEMNVSTLELGDSALYLCASSLADNYGYTFGSGTRLTVV.

The V and J genes are TRBV7-9 and TRBJ1-1, with 9 bases that match TRBD1. The trim removed 3 bases at V and 8 bases at J, leaving 7 bases unmatched. From germline, CDR1 is SEHNR and CDR2 FQNEAQ (reference sequence). CDR3 size: 14 residues. The CDR3 loop reads CASSLTQGAKEAFF. Here the CDR3 DNA reads TGTGCCAGCAGCTTGACACAGGGGGCCAAAGAAGCTTTCTTT.

This chain uses TRBV7-9 with TRBJ2-5; 7 nucleotides align to TRBD2. Germline V gene sequence: CDR1 SEHNR, CDR2 FQNEAQ (reference sequence). V lost 3 bases and J lost 5; bases outside the gene matches: 12. The CDR3 sequence is 16 residues long. In DNA form, the CDR3 reads TGTGCCAGCAGCTTCGGGGTACAGCGGGGTACGGAGACCCAGTACTTC. The encoded protein is CASSFGVQRGTETQYF.

This clone showed up just once. The genes are TRBV12-5 and TRBJ2-5, with a weak D call TRBD2 (6 bases). V was shortened by 6 bases and J by 5 bases, with 19 bases between the two germline ends. The CDR3 is 15 amino acids. The germline V gene encodes CDR1 LGHNT and CDR2 FRNRAP. The CDR3 DNA reads as TGTGCTAGTGGCCAGACGTCGGACGGGGGTGAGACCCAGTACTTC. It encodes CASGQTSDGGETQYF.

The rearrangement joins TRBV5-1 to TRBJ2-3; 8 bases fit TRBD1. CDR3 length: 15 amino acids. From germline, CDR1 is SGHRS and CDR2 YFSETQ. Trimming removed 2 bases from V and 6 bases from J; junction bases left unmatched: 8. The CDR3 DNA sequence: TGCGCCAGCAGCTTCCGGACAGGGACTGACGATACGCAGTATTTT. Protein sequence: CASSFRTGTDDTQYF.

This sequence joins TRBV18 and TRBJ2-7; D gene uncertain. Germline loops: CDR1 KGHSH, CDR2 LQKENI. The CDR3 is made up of 12 amino acids. The ends were cut back, 3 bases at V and 6 bases at J, with 9 bases in the middle. The CDR3 reads CASSPIDGEQYF. CDR3 bases: TGTGCCAGCTCACCTATAGACGGCGAGCAGTACTTC.

The rearrangement joins TRBV9 to TRBJ2-7, with D unclear. The V end lost 2 bases, the J end lost 0 bases, and 12 bases lay between the germline ends. The CDR3 covers 15 residues. CDR1 is SGDLS and CDR2 is YYNGEE in the germline V gene. CDR3 region: CASSVPDGFSYEQYF. Here the CDR3 DNA reads TGTGCCAGCAGCGTTCCGGACGGCTTCTCCTACGAGCAGTACTTC.

V usage is TRBV19 and J usage is TRBJ2-7; tentatively, D is TRBD1 (6 bases). Trimming removed 4 bases at V and 0 bases at J, with 10 bases between. This CDR3 is 14 amino acids long. Per germline, CDR1 LNHDA and CDR2 SQIVND (reference sequence). The CDR3, as DNA: TGTGCCAGTAGTAGGCAGGGGAGCTCCTACGAGCAGTACTTC. Its translation: CASSRQGSSYEQYF. The full variable domain, rest sourced from reference TRBV19 and TRBJ2-7, is DGGITQSPKYLFRKEGQNVTLSCEQNLNHDAMYWYRQDPGQGLRLIYYSQIVNDFQKGDIAEGYSVSREKKESFPLTVTSAQKNPTAFYLCASSRQGSSYEQYFGPGTRLTVT.

The gene calls are TRBV28 and TRBJ2-3; the match to TRBD2 covers 7 bases. Trimming at V came to 6 bases and at J to 6 bases, leaving 12 bases not matched to a gene. The CDR3 runs to 15 residues. CDR1 is MDHEN, CDR2 SYDVKM, per germline. CDR3 nucleotide sequence: TGTGCCAGCAGGGAGACTAGCCCTCGAGGGGATACGCAGTATTTT. As protein: CASRETSPRGDTQYF.

The chain combines TRBV28 with TRBJ2-5; D is ambiguous. V was clipped by 4 bases and J by 4 bases, with 4 bases between them. The germline CDR1 and CDR2 sequences are MDHEN and SYDVKM. CDR3 size: 11 residues. The CDR3 nucleotides are TGTGCCAGCAGTTATGCAGAGACCCAGTACTTC. Translation: CASSYAETQYF. Based on the CDR3 plus reference TRBV28 and TRBJ2-5, the full variable domain is DVKVTQSSRYLVKRTGEKVFLECVQDMDHENMFWYRQDPGLGLRLIYFSYDVKMKEKGDIPEGYSVSREKKERFSLILESASTNQTSMYLCASSYAETQYFGPGTRLLVL.